The clone carrying this T cell receptor (beta chain) was seen many times. As yet, its antigen is unknown. Quantitative barcoded 5'-RACE was used to prepare TCR beta libraries. A single record per CDR3 protein comes from TCRdb applying MiXCR to the 5' RACE reads. The data show about 210,000 distinct CDR3 sequences, 7.3% seen once. CDR3 size: 14 residues. V gave up 4 bases and J gave up 3 bases, with 10 bases separating them. Germline values: CDR1 MGHRA, CDR2 YSYEKL. The sample originates from a study of CD8 T cells in ankylosing spondylitis. Study-wide points: Some of these motif variants have turned up before, in reports on reactive arthritis synovial fluid and blood. Disease-linked clones were CD8+ and relatively rare in peripheral blood. Typical of ankylosing spondylitis blood, it appeared, was a TCR beta motif of fewer than ten highly homologous variants.

The chain carries TRBV4-1 and TRBJ2-1; TRBD1 is a possible D gene (6 bases). The sequence was obtained from a male donor with ankylosing spondylitis. Sequencing was done on a sample of blood, either unsorted or a sorted T cell fraction (not recorded which). For the CDR3, the DNA is TGCGCCAGCAGCCCCGGACAGAGCTACAATGAGCAGTTCTTC. Its translation is CASSPGQSYNEQFF.